These 32 T cell receptor beta chains came from one sample sequenced in a study of T cell responses to AZD1222 COVID-19 vaccine. Method: immunoSEQ multiplex PCR; TCRdb's copy keeps in-frame clones and lacks some. The sample lists about 120,000 clones, more than 85% occurring once. The source material was peripheral blood, sampled on day 0 of AZD1222 vaccination. These receptor sequences come from an adult in good health.

J is TRBJ1-5 and V is TRBV30, with a tentative D call TRBD1 (6 bases). Germline V gene sequence: CDR1 GTSNPN, CDR2 SVGIG (reference sequence). V dropped 3 bases and J dropped 7 bases, with 13 bases sitting between them. The CDR3 has 13 amino acids. The DNA for the CDR3 is TGTGCCTGGAGGGGGGCAGGAGGACAGCCCCAGCATTTT. Its translation is CAWRGAGGQPQHF.

This clone was counted a few times. The gene calls are TRBV28 and TRBJ1-2; maybe TRBD1 (5 bases). The germline V and J ends were trimmed by 2 bases and 8 bases, with 9 bases remaining between them. CDR3 length: 12 residues. Germline loops: CDR1 MDHEN, CDR2 SYDVKM. The CDR3 DNA reads TGTGCCAGCAGTTTAGGAGGGGAAGGCTACACCTTC. It yields the protein CASSLGGEGYTF.

The rearrangement joins TRBV6-1 to TRBJ1-5; 10 bases map to TRBD1. CDR1 and CDR2 (germline): MNHNS, SASEGT. The CDR3 covers 16 residues. V gave up 2 bases and J gave up 5 bases; unmatched junction bases: 6. The CDR3 here is CASSEWGTGVDQPQHF. CDR3 nucleotides: TGTGCCAGCAGTGAATGGGGGACAGGGGTAGATCAGCCCCAGCATTTT.

The rearrangement joins TRBV27 to TRBJ2-1, with D unclear. From germline, CDR1 is MNHEY and CDR2 SMNVEV (reference sequence). V shed 2 bases and J shed 6 bases, with 11 bases lying between them. The CDR3 has 14 amino acids. DNA of the CDR3: TGTGCCAGCAGTTTAGCGGTTTGGGGCAATGAGCAGTTCTTC. Protein sequence: CASSLAVWGNEQFF.

This chain uses TRBV7-6 with TRBJ1-6; D unclear. The CDR3 length is 16 residues. Germline values: CDR1 SGHVS, CDR2 FNYEAQ. Trimming shortened V by 2 bases and J by 10 bases, and 18 bases separated the two germline ends. The CDR3 loop reads CASSLTKGGTVSPLHF. For the CDR3, the DNA is TGTGCCAGCAGCTTAACTAAGGGAGGAACAGTCTCACCCCTCCACTTT.

The chain combines TRBV4-2 with TRBJ2-6; 7 bases are shared with TRBD2. CDR1 LGHNA and CDR2 YNFKEQ come from the germline V gene. The ends lost 7 bases at V and 0 bases at J; junction bases unmatched: 6. CDR3 length: 16 amino acids. CDR3: CASTGGGLSGANVLTF. CDR3 DNA sequence: TGTGCCAGCACTGGGGGAGGGCTCTCTGGGGCCAACGTCCTGACTTTC.

This chain uses TRBV28 with TRBJ1-6, with 7 positions matching TRBD1. V was clipped by 6 bases and J by 10 bases; unmatched bases: 9. The germline CDR1 and CDR2 sequences are MDHEN and SYDVKM. This CDR3 region has 14 residues. The CDR3 region is CASRFRDSRSPLHF. CDR3 DNA sequence: TGTGCCAGCAGATTCCGGGACAGCAGGTCACCCCTCCACTTT.

The chain joins TRBV19 to TRBJ2-6, with TRBD1 identical over 11 bases. Losses at the gene ends were 3 bases for V and 3 bases for J; bases not matched to a gene: 7. The CDR3 has 18 amino acids. Germline lookup yields CDR1 LNHDA and CDR2 SQIVND (reference sequence). CDR3 DNA: TGTGCCAGTAGTATCATCGGACAGGGGGCTATTGGGGCCAACGTCCTGACTTTC. As protein: CASSIIGQGAIGANVLTF.

This clone was found once. This chain joins TRBV13 and TRBJ1-1; a weak D match, TRBD1 (5 bases). CDR1 and CDR2 from the germline V gene are PRHDT and FYEKMQ (reference sequence). CDR3 length: 16 amino acids. V was pared by 1 base and J by 4 bases, with 16 bases between. CDR3 nucleotide sequence: TGTGCCAGCAGCTTAGAGGCAGGGATGGGTAGCACTGAAGCTTTCTTT. Protein product: CASSLEAGMGSTEAFF.

V gene TRBV7-9 combines with J gene TRBJ1-2, with a tentative D call TRBD1 (5 bases). The CDR3 totals 12 residues. The germline V gene has CDR1 SEHNR and CDR2 FQNEAQ (reference sequence). The ends were cut back, 11 bases at V and 3 bases at J, with 13 bases in the middle. The CDR3 region is CAGGTDHYGYTF. CDR3 sequence (DNA): TGTGCCGGGGGGACGGATCACTATGGCTACACCTTC.

This chain connects TRBV19 to TRBJ1-2; unclear D gene. Germline loops: CDR1 LNHDA, CDR2 SQIVND (reference sequence). The CDR3 is made up of 14 amino acids. V was cut by 0 bases and J by 6 bases, with 11 bases left in between. CDR3 amino acids: CASSIDHTADGYTF. The CDR3 region has the DNA TGTGCCAGTAGTATAGATCATACGGCAGATGGCTACACCTTC.

The rearrangement links TRBV7-2 to TRBJ1-4; 7 bases map to TRBD1. The CDR3 runs to 14 residues. Unmatched junction bases numbered 8, after V lost 6 bases and J lost 7 bases. Per the germline V gene, CDR1 is SGHTA and CDR2 is FQGNSA. In DNA form, the CDR3 reads TGTGCCAGCAGATACAGGGGTCAAGGTGAAAAACTGTTTTTT. This encodes CASRYRGQGEKLFF. Using reference TRBV7-2 and TRBJ1-4 for the parts outside the CDR3, the full variable domain is GAGVSQSPSNKVTEKGKDVELRCDPISGHTALYWYRQSLGQGLEFLIYFQGNSAPDKSGLPSDRFSAERTGGSVSTLTIQRTQQEDSAVYLCASRYRGQGEKLFFGSGTQLSVL.

CDR3 loop: CASSLMGGAYNEQFF. In nucleotides, the CDR3 is TGTGCCAGCAGTTTAATGGGGGGGGCCTACAATGAGCAGTTCTTC. J is TRBJ2-1 and V is TRBV27; 7 bases are shared with TRBD2. After removal of 2 bases from V and 2 bases from J, the junction contained 3 bases not matched to a gene. Germline-derived CDR1 and CDR2 are MNHEY and SMNVEV (reference sequence). The CDR3 totals 15 residues.

This rearrangement joins TRBV3-1 (or the pseudogene TRBV3-2) to TRBJ1-1; D ambiguous. V dropped 2 bases and J dropped 4 bases, with 8 bases sitting between them. Looked up from germline, CDR1 is LGHDT and CDR2 is YNNKEL (reference sequence). The CDR3 runs to 13 residues. In DNA, the CDR3 is TGTGCCAGCAGCCAACGCGGCAGCACTGAAGCTTTCTTT. This translates into CASSQRGSTEAFF.

The chain joins TRBV7-9 to TRBJ1-5; no reliable D call. This CDR3 region has 12 residues. The germline CDR1 and CDR2 sequences are SEHNR and FQNEAQ (reference sequence). The V end lost 1 base, the J end lost 5 bases, and 3 bases lay between the germline ends. CDR3 bases: TGTGCCAGCAGCTTAGGGTATCAGCCCCAGCATTTT. This sequence encodes CASSLGYQPQHF.

This clone was seen only a few times. This chain connects TRBV19 to TRBJ1-5, with 7 bases lining up with TRBD1. Trimming at V came to 7 bases and at J to 6 bases, leaving 6 bases not matched to a gene. The germline V gene has CDR1 LNHDA and CDR2 SQIVND (reference sequence). The length of the CDR3 is 13 residues. The CDR3 is CASMGDRVQPQHF. The DNA of the CDR3 is TGTGCCAGTATGGGAGACAGGGTTCAGCCCCAGCATTTT.

V and J are TRBV5-1 and TRBJ2-2; no reliable D call. V dropped 2 bases and J dropped 0 bases, with 11 bases sitting between them. Germline V CDR1 and CDR2: SGHRS, YFSETQ. The CDR3 has 16 residues. CDR3 in DNA: TGCGCCAGCAGCTTATGGGCCGACTCGAACACCGGGGAGCTGTTTTTT. Protein product: CASSLWADSNTGELFF.

The rearrangement uses TRBV3-1 (or the pseudogene TRBV3-2) and TRBJ2-5; TRBD1 matches 8 bases. V lost 7 bases, J lost 5 bases, and 9 bases stayed unmatched. The germline gives CDR1 LGHDT, CDR2 YNNKEL (reference sequence). The CDR3 runs 14 residues. This chain's CDR3 is CASTLRGHGETQYF. CDR3 nucleotide sequence: TGTGCCAGCACCCTCAGGGGGCATGGGGAGACCCAGTACTTC.

The V and J genes are TRBV7-2 and TRBJ2-1; D might be TRBD2 (5 bases). This CDR3 has 13 residues. Germline V gives CDR1 SGHTA, CDR2 FQGNSA. The V end was cut by 4 bases, the J end by 10 bases, with 14 bases between. CDR3 sequence reads: CASSSSAAEEQFF. Here the CDR3 DNA reads TGTGCCAGCAGCTCCTCTGCAGCGGAGGAGCAGTTCTTC. Variable domain in full (rest from reference TRBV7-2 and TRBJ2-1): GAGVSQSPSNKVTEKGKDVELRCDPISGHTALYWYRQSLGQGLEFLIYFQGNSAPDKSGLPSDRFSAERTGGSVSTLTIQRTQQEDSAVYLCASSSSAAEEQFFGPGTRLTVL.

The gene calls are TRBV2 and TRBJ2-7; 14 bases map to TRBD2. There are 16 residues in the CDR3. The V gene's germline CDR1 is SNHLY and CDR2 FYNNEI. V was clipped by 3 bases and J by 6 bases; unmatched bases: 7. CDR3 amino acids: CASSDPGLAGELEQYF. The DNA of the CDR3 is TGTGCCAGCAGTGATCCGGGACTAGCGGGAGAGCTCGAGCAGTACTTC.

This clone has only one observation. V gene TRBV18 combines with J gene TRBJ1-4; D might be TRBD1 (5 bases). The CDR3 length is 15 residues. CDR1 is KGHSH, CDR2 LQKENI, per germline. V was clipped by 3 bases and J by 4 bases, with 12 bases between them. CDR3 bases: TGTGCCAGCTCACCCGCGGGGCTTGATAATGAAAAACTGTTTTTT. This codes for CASSPAGLDNEKLFF.

This clone was seen a few times. J is TRBJ1-1 and V is TRBV7-6; D might be TRBD1 (6 bases). Trimming took 4 bases from V and 0 from J, leaving 12 bases between them. CDR1 is SGHVS, CDR2 FNYEAQ, per germline. CDR3 length: 15 amino acids. The CDR3 DNA follows: TGTGCCAGCAGCTCGGGGGGCGGAATGAACACTGAAGCTTTCTTT. This translates into CASSSGGGMNTEAFF.

CDR3 sequence reads: CASSVGGGRTGELFF. CDR3 coding DNA: TGTGCCAGCAGCGTAGGAGGGGGGCGAACCGGGGAGCTGTTTTTT. This chain uses TRBV9 with TRBJ2-2; D assignment may be TRBD1 or TRBD2 (6 bases each). The germline V and J ends were trimmed by 0 bases and 5 bases, with 11 bases remaining between them. Germline CDR1 is SGDLS and CDR2 is YYNGEE. The CDR3 covers 15 residues.

The V call is TRBV30, the J call TRBJ2-7; D gene unclear. Trimming shortened V by 0 bases and J by 2 bases, and 11 bases separated the two germline ends. The CDR3 contains 14 residues. Germline V CDR1 and CDR2: GTSNPN, SVGIG (reference sequence). The CDR3 is CAWSVSSPAYEQYF. CDR3 nucleotide sequence: TGTGCCTGGAGTGTAAGCAGTCCTGCCTACGAGCAGTACTTC.

The chain recombines TRBV7-2 with TRBJ1-2, with D possibly matching TRBD1 (5 bases). Trimming pared 5 bases from V and 4 bases from J, leaving 11 bases between. In germline, CDR1 is SGHTA, CDR2 FQGNSA. This CDR3 has 13 amino acids. The CDR3 DNA reads as TGTGCCAGCAGCCCAGGGCTTGGCTATGGCTACACCTTC. This encodes CASSPGLGYGYTF. Drawing the rest from reference TRBV7-2 and TRBJ1-2, the complete variable domain is GAGVSQSPSNKVTEKGKDVELRCDPISGHTALYWYRQSLGQGLEFLIYFQGNSAPDKSGLPSDRFSAERTGGSVSTLTIQRTQQEDSAVYLCASSPGLGYGYTFGSGTRLTVV.

The genes are TRBV19 and TRBJ1-3; no definite D call. The germline V gene encodes CDR1 LNHDA and CDR2 SQIVND (reference sequence). CDR3 size: 15 residues. Trimming shortened V by 7 bases and J by 2 bases, and 15 bases separated the two germline ends. CDR3 sequence reads: CASNTIGNPGNTIYF. The CDR3 DNA reads TGTGCCAGTAATACCATTGGAAACCCTGGAAACACCATATATTTT.

This rearrangement joins TRBV6-6 to TRBJ2-2; 7 bases are a match to TRBD1. This CDR3 has 13 amino acids. In germline, CDR1 is MNHNY, CDR2 SVGAGI (reference sequence). V shed 5 bases, J shed 5 bases, and the junction held 2 bases outside the gene matches. This CDR3 reads CASSGTATGELFF. DNA of the CDR3: TGTGCCAGCAGTGGGACAGCTACCGGGGAGCTGTTTTTT.

CDR3 sequence: CASRGTGSQPQHF. DNA for the CDR3: TGTGCCAGCAGGGGGACAGGGTCTCAGCCCCAGCATTTT. V gene TRBV12-3 or TRBV12-4 combines with J gene TRBJ1-5, with 9 bases that match TRBD1. The CDR3 has 13 amino acids. V trimming: 6 bases; J trimming: 6 bases; junction bases outside the gene matches: 3.

This clone was seen a handful of times. The chain joins TRBV2 to TRBJ2-7; TRBD1 might be the D (5 bases). The ends were cut back, 1 base at V and 9 bases at J, with 16 bases in the middle. Germline V lookup: CDR1 SNHLY, CDR2 FYNNEI. The CDR3 has 14 residues. In nucleotides, the CDR3 is TGTGCCAGCAGTGAAGATCTGACAGCCTTGAGGCAGTACTTC. It encodes CASSEDLTALRQYF.

This chain connects TRBV25-1 to TRBJ2-1; D call uncertain. The V and J ends lost 3 bases and 6 bases respectively, with 12 bases between them. Germline lookup yields CDR1 MGHDK and CDR2 SYGVNS. This CDR3 region has 14 residues. CDR3 sequence (DNA): TGTGCCAGCAGTGACGAGATCGGGTCCAATGAGCAGTTCTTC. Translated: CASSDEIGSNEQFF.

The CDR3 here is CASSYWDGSTEAFF. The CDR3 DNA follows: TGTGCCAGCAGTTATTGGGACGGGTCCACTGAAGCTTTCTTT. The chain links TRBV6-5 to TRBJ1-1, with D perhaps TRBD1 (5 bases). The length of the CDR3 is 14 residues. Germline lookup yields CDR1 MNHEY and CDR2 SVGAGI. Trimming removed 3 bases at V and 4 bases at J, with 12 bases between.

The chain joins TRBV5-6 to TRBJ2-7; D remains ambiguous. The germline gives CDR1 SGHDT, CDR2 YYEEEE. The CDR3 has 16 residues. The V and J ends lost 4 bases and 7 bases respectively, with 24 bases between them. The CDR3 region is CASSRTPGRTQSEQYF. The CDR3 DNA follows: TGTGCCAGCAGCAGAACACCGGGCCGTACGCAATCAGAGCAGTACTTC.